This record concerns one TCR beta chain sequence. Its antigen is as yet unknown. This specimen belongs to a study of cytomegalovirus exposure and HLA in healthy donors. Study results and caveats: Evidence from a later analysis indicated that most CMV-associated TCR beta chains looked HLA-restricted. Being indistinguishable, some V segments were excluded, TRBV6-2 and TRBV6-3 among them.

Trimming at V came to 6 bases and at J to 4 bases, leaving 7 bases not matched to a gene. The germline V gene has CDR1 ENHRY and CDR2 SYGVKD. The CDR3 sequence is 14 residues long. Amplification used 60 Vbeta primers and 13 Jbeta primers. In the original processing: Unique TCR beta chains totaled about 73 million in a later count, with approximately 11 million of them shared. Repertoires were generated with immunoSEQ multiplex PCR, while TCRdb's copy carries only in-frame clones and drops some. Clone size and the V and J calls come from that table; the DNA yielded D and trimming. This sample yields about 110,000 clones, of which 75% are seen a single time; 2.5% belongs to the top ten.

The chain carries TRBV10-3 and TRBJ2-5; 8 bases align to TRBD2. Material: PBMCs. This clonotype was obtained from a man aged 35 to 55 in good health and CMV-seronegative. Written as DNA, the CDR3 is TGTGCCATCAGCGGGGGGGGCAAGGGAGAGACCCAGTACTTC. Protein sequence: CAISGGGKGETQYF.